The entry below describes one TCR beta chain. Its specificity is not known. The V and J ends lost 4 bases and 4 bases, in that order; junction bases with no gene match: 10. Germline loops: CDR1 SGHDT, CDR2 YYEEEE. The CDR3 length is 16 residues. This sample stems from a study of OX40 agonist ivuxolimab in advanced cancers. Study as a whole: Every 2 weeks, patients got intravenous ivuxolimab at one of six dose levels (0.01-10 mg/kg). The study reported partial responses in three patients: one hepatocellular carcinoma, two cutaneous melanoma. General study results and limits: Not determined was the antigen specificity of the expanded peripheral T cells. Among T cells, CD8+ cells averaged more expanded clones than CD4+ cells.

Sequencing used immunoSEQ multiplex PCR; TCRdb keeps in-frame clones, though not all of them. Of tens of thousands of clones listed, 84% were seen once; the top ten hold approximately 12%. This TCR was recovered from an adult with an advanced solid tumor such as melanoma, head and neck, liver or kidney cancer. The chain recombines TRBV5-6 with TRBJ1-3; 8 bases fit TRBD1. Material: CD4+ or CD8+ T cells sorted from blood, obtained in a trial of the OX40 agonist ivuxolimab. The CDR3 spells CASSGATGDGGNTIYF. The CDR3 DNA follows: TGTGCCAGCAGCGGCGCGACAGGGGATGGAGGAAACACCATATATTTT.